These 24 T cell receptor beta chains came from one sample sequenced in a study of PD-L1 blockade in urothelial cancer. This table comes from immunoSEQ multiplex PCR, and its TCRdb copy is limited to in-frame clones, with some not included. The table shows fewer than 45,000 clones, with 82% occurring only once. The material sequenced was PBMCs, taken around atezolizumab (anti-PD-L1) treatment. These receptors were collected from a man in his 70s with urothelial cancer.

The gene calls are TRBV6-4 and TRBJ1-5; no firm D call. Per germline, CDR1 MRHNA and CDR2 SNTAGT. Trimming left V 4 bases short and J 6 bases short, with 10 bases between. This CDR3 has 13 amino acids. This CDR3 reads CASSAISGQPQHF. As DNA, the CDR3 is TGTGCCAGCAGTGCTATCTCAGGTCAGCCCCAGCATTTT.

The chain couples TRBV28 to TRBJ2-7; 7 bases agree with TRBD2. This CDR3 contains 14 residues. CDR1 is MDHEN, CDR2 SYDVKM, per germline. The trim removed 4 bases at V and 5 bases at J, leaving 8 bases unmatched. In nucleotides, the CDR3 is TGTGCCAGCAGTTCGGGACTACATTCCGACGAGCAGTACTTC. The encoded protein is CASSSGLHSDEQYF.

The gene calls are TRBV5-4 and TRBJ1-2; D is perhaps TRBD1 (6 bases). V was shortened by 4 bases and J by 2 bases, with 12 bases between the two germline ends. Germline V gene data show CDR1 as SGHNT and CDR2 as YYREEE (reference sequence). This CDR3 has 14 residues. CDR3 loop: CASSHSQGNYGYTF. In DNA, the CDR3 is TGTGCCAGCAGCCATTCGCAGGGGAACTATGGCTACACCTTC.

This clone is a singleton in its sample. The rearrangement links TRBV6-5 to TRBJ2-2, with 7 positions matching TRBD2. Unmatched junction bases numbered 9, after V lost 8 bases and J lost 6 bases. Germline CDR1 and CDR2: MNHEY and SVGAGI. This CDR3 has 14 amino acids. The CDR3 sequence is CASAPGGRAGELFF. In nucleotides, the CDR3 is TGTGCCAGCGCGCCGGGGGGAAGGGCCGGGGAGCTGTTTTTT.

The V call is TRBV5-4, the J call TRBJ2-1; TRBD1 might be the D (6 bases). V was pared by 5 bases and J by 10 bases, with 19 bases between. The CDR3 contains 14 residues. Germline V gene data show CDR1 as SGHNT and CDR2 as YYREEE (reference sequence). The CDR3, as DNA: TGTGCCAGCAGTCCTCAGGGGTTTGATGGCGAGCAGTTCTTC. It codes for CASSPQGFDGEQFF.

This chain joins TRBV19 and TRBJ2-2, with TRBD1 matching 7 bases. Unmatched junction bases numbered 13, after V lost 6 bases and J lost 6 bases. In germline, CDR1 is LNHDA, CDR2 SQIVND (reference sequence). There are 16 residues in the CDR3. The CDR3 DNA sequence: TGTGCCAGTAGCACTGACAGGGTACTGGCAGCCGGGGAGCTGTTTTTT. Translated: CASSTDRVLAAGELFF.

The chain recombines TRBV19 with TRBJ2-6; maybe TRBD1 (6 bases). This CDR3 is 16 amino acids long. Germline V CDR1 and CDR2: LNHDA, SQIVND (reference sequence). V lost 4 bases and J lost 0, with 10 bases in between. The CDR3 loop is CASSTTGFSGANVLTF. CDR3 coding DNA: TGTGCCAGTAGTACCACAGGGTTCTCTGGGGCCAACGTCCTGACTTTC.

The chain recombines TRBV5-1 with TRBJ2-4, with D unclear. The CDR3 loop spans 14 amino acids. The V end was cut by 2 bases, the J end by 9 bases, with 15 bases between. Germline assignment: CDR1 SGHRS and CDR2 YFSETQ. The chain's CDR3 is CASSFTSGSSIQYF. CDR3 nucleotides: TGCGCCAGCAGCTTTACCTCGGGTTCAAGCATTCAGTACTTC.

CDR3 region: CASSVVREPYNEQFF. In DNA, the CDR3 is TGTGCCAGCAGCGTAGTACGGGAGCCCTACAATGAGCAGTTCTTC. The chain employs TRBV9 and TRBJ2-1; D may be TRBD2 (6 bases). Germline CDR1 and CDR2: SGDLS and YYNGEE. V lost 0 bases and J lost 2, with 9 bases in between. This CDR3 has 15 amino acids. The full variable domain, completed using reference TRBV9 and TRBJ2-1, is DSGVTQTPKHLITATGQRVTLRCSPRSGDLSVYWYQQSLDQGLQFLIQYYNGEERAKGNILERFSAQQFPDLHSELNLSSLELGDSALYFCASSVVREPYNEQFFGPGTRLTVL.

This CDR3 is CASSESRPGVSTDTQYF. CDR3 DNA sequence: TGTGCCAGCAGTGAAAGCCGCCCAGGGGTTTCCACAGATACGCAGTATTTT. The chain carries TRBV2 and TRBJ2-3; a possible D gene is TRBD1 (6 bases). Per germline, CDR1 SNHLY and CDR2 FYNNEI. The V and J ends lost 2 bases and 2 bases respectively, with 17 bases between them. The CDR3 runs 17 residues.

This clone was seen a few times. The DNA of the CDR3 is TGTGCCAGCAGCTTGGGTACCGGCGGGTCACAAGAGACCCAGTACTTC. This codes for CASSLGTGGSQETQYF. The chain recombines TRBV5-8 with TRBJ2-5; perhaps TRBD2 as D (5 bases). The CDR3 has 16 residues. Per germline, CDR1 SGHTS and CDR2 YDEGEE. V was shortened by 0 bases and J by 2 bases, with 14 bases between the two germline ends.

The chain is built from TRBV7-6 and TRBJ1-3; D uncertain. The CDR3 spans 15 residues. Germline assignment: CDR1 SGHVS and CDR2 FNYEAQ. Trimming left V 5 bases short and J 0 bases short, with 11 bases between. The CDR3: CASSPAVSSGNTIYF. CDR3 DNA: TGTGCCAGCAGCCCTGCGGTGAGCTCTGGAAACACCATATATTTT. The complete variable domain, with remaining parts taken from reference TRBV7-6 and TRBJ1-3, reads GAGVSQSPRYKVTKRGQDVALRCDPISGHVSLYWYRQALGQGPEFLTYFNYEAQQDKSGLPNDRFSAERPEGSISTLTIQRTEQRDSAMYRCASSPAVSSGNTIYFGEGSWLTVV.

The rearrangement joins TRBV7-2 to TRBJ1-2, with 9 bases identical to TRBD1. The CDR3 is 13 amino acids. Germline-derived CDR1 and CDR2 are SGHTA and FQGNSA. V dropped 6 bases and J dropped 8; count of bases not matched to a gene: 7. The CDR3 DNA reads as TGTGCCAGCAGTCGGGACAGGGCACGAGGCTACACCTTC. It yields the protein CASSRDRARGYTF.

This rearrangement joins TRBV7-3 to TRBJ2-1; 8 positions match TRBD1. V shed 9 bases, J shed 2 bases, and the junction held 3 bases outside the gene matches. Germline lookup yields CDR1 SGHTA and CDR2 FQGTGA. The CDR3 is 13 amino acids. The CDR3 loop is CASGDRTYNEQFF. As DNA, the CDR3 is TGTGCCAGTGGGGACAGGACCTACAATGAGCAGTTCTTC.

This chain connects TRBV15 to TRBJ2-3; 12 positions match TRBD2. The J segment lost 7 bases and the V segment lost 6 bases, leaving 8 bases of the junction unmatched. Germline V gene lookup returns CDR1 LNHNV and CDR2 YYDKDF (reference sequence). This CDR3 has 15 amino acids. CDR3 residues: CATRVTSGSTYTQYF. CDR3 in DNA: TGTGCCACCAGGGTGACTAGCGGGAGTACCTATACGCAGTATTTT.

In this sample, this clone turned up a few times. A junction end diverges from the germline sequence, so it may reflect a read error. The V call is TRBV2, the J call TRBJ2-7; 8 nucleotides agree with TRBD1. CDR3 size: 14 residues. Germline CDR1 and CDR2: SNHLY and FYNNEI. In DNA, the CDR3 is TGTGCCAGCACCGGACAGGGAAGCTCCCACGAGCAGTACTTC. This sequence encodes CASTGQGSSHEQYF.

The count of this clone is one. The V and J genes are TRBV2 and TRBJ2-5; 7 bases line up with TRBD2. Germline assignment: CDR1 SNHLY and CDR2 FYNNEI. The length of the CDR3 is 14 residues. Trimming removed 2 bases from V and 9 bases from J; junction bases left unmatched: 9. CDR3 region: CASSESAPGGAQYF. The CDR3 DNA reads TGTGCCAGCAGTGAATCAGCCCCTGGGGGGGCCCAGTACTTC.

The J gene is TRBJ1-1, the V gene TRBV5-4; 8 nucleotides line up with TRBD1. Germline CDR1 SGHNT, CDR2 YYREEE (reference sequence). This CDR3 region has 17 residues. The trim removed 4 bases at V and 0 bases at J, leaving 11 bases unmatched. CDR3: CASSTGQGLSMNTEAFF. CDR3 bases: TGTGCCAGCAGCACCGGACAGGGACTTAGCATGAACACTGAAGCTTTCTTT.

The chain combines TRBV15 with TRBJ1-1, with 8 bases that match TRBD1. Germline CDR1 LNHNV, CDR2 YYDKDF (reference sequence). J gave up 5 bases and V 4 bases, and 6 bases lay outside the gene matches. CDR3 size: 14 residues. In DNA form, the CDR3 reads TGTGCCACCAGCACTAGACAGGGGCGTACTGAAGCTTTCTTT. Translation: CATSTRQGRTEAFF.

Written as DNA, the CDR3 is TGTGCCAGCAGTCAGGGCAGGTGGTACTCCTACGAGCAGTACTTC. Its translation: CASSQGRWYSYEQYF. V is TRBV6-5 and J is TRBJ2-7, with D possibly matching TRBD1 (5 bases). Trimming removed 5 bases from V and 0 bases from J, with 14 bases in between. This CDR3 contains 15 residues. CDR1 and CDR2 from the germline V gene are MNHEY and SVGAGI.

A single count supports this clone. The rearrangement joins TRBV4-2 to TRBJ2-1; D ambiguous. From germline, CDR1 is LGHNA and CDR2 YNFKEQ. Trimming removed 0 bases at V and 10 bases at J, with 16 bases between. The CDR3 extends over 15 amino acids. CDR3 residues: CASSQDAYYPEEQFF. The CDR3, as DNA: TGTGCCAGCAGCCAAGATGCGTACTACCCTGAGGAGCAGTTCTTC.

This chain links TRBV11-2 with TRBJ2-1; TRBD2 agrees at 9 bases. The V gene end was trimmed by 3 bases and the J gene end by 6 bases; junction bases not matched to a gene: 6. The CDR3 length is 15 residues. Per germline, CDR1 SGHAT and CDR2 FQNNGV. The CDR3 DNA follows: TGTGCCAGCAGCTTGGGAGCGGGGGGCCTCAATGAGCAGTTCTTC. Amino acids: CASSLGAGGLNEQFF.

In DNA, the CDR3 is TGCGCCAGCAGCTCATGGCCAGGGTCCAGCTCCTACGAGCAGTACTTC. Encoded protein: CASSSWPGSSSYEQYF. This sequence joins TRBV5-1 and TRBJ2-7; tentative D call: TRBD1 (5 bases). With 3 bases removed from V and 0 bases from J, the gap between germline ends came to 16 bases. CDR1 is SGHRS and CDR2 is YFSETQ in the germline V gene. The CDR3 loop spans 16 amino acids.

The chain combines TRBV30 with TRBJ1-2, with D perhaps matching TRBD1 (5 bases). The CDR3 is 13 residues long. Germline assignment: CDR1 GTSNPN and CDR2 SVGIG (reference sequence). V lost 4 bases, J lost 2 bases, and 11 bases lay in between. As DNA, the CDR3 is TGTGCCTGGAAAGCAGGGAACAACTATGGCTACACCTTC. It codes for CAWKAGNNYGYTF.